The text below deals with one T cell receptor (beta chain). The data derive from a study of PD-1 blockade in classical Hodgkin lymphoma. Some clones are missing from TCRdb's copy, which holds only in-frame ones; the method was immunoSEQ multiplex PCR. This table holds about 24,000 clones, about 80% found once. CDR3 length: 13 amino acids. Germline CDR1 is SNHLY and CDR2 is FYNNEI. The ends were cut back, 7 bases at V and 10 bases at J, with 16 bases in the middle. After autologous stem cell transplantation all patients relapsed, and prior brentuximab vedotin exposure differed between cohorts. The TCR originated in a human donor with classical Hodgkin lymphoma. Source: peripheral blood mononuclear cells (PBMCs), taken at baseline. The chain employs TRBV2 and TRBJ1-4; D perhaps matches TRBD1 (5 bases). As DNA, the CDR3 is TGTGCCAGCATACGGGACCCAGCCGGAAAACTGTTTTTT. This encodes CASIRDPAGKLFF.